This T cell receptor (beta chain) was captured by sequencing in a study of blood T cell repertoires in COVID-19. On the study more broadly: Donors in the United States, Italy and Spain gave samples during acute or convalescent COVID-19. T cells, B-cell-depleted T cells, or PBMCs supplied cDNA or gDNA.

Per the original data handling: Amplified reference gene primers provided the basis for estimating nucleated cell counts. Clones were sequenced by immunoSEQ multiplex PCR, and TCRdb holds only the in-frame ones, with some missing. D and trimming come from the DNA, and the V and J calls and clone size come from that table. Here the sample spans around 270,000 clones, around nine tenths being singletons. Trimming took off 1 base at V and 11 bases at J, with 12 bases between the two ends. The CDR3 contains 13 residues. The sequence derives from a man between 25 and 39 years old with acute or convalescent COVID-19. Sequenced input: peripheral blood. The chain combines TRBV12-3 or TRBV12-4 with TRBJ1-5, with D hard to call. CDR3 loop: CASSLVAYSTQHF. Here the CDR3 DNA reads TGTGCCAGCAGTTTAGTAGCTTATTCTACCCAGCATTTT.